This T cell receptor (beta chain) was recorded in a study of beta chain features in type 1 diabetes. This clone was picked up a small number of times. Its antigen is unknown. The whole isolated RNA underwent reverse transcription, so sequencing captured expressed TCRB transcripts. About 3.6 million reads on average were seen across naive, central memory and regulatory T cell samples. TCRdb's copy holds only in-frame clones and misses some; the assay was immunoSEQ multiplex PCR. The profile shows 300,000 to 400,000 clones, 11% of them singletons. Sampling consisted of one heparinised blood draw per donor, averaging roughly 100 mL. Germline CDR1 is SGHTA and CDR2 is FQGNSA. The V segment lost 5 bases and the J segment 5 bases; nucleotides outside the gene matches: 5. The CDR3 sequence is 14 residues long. Broader study findings: Patients with Type 1 diabetes showed moderately but significantly shorter TCRB CDR3s in all four CD4+ subsets. Type 1 diabetes patients had fewer VDJ junction insertions and more deletions.

The clonotype originates from a woman in her twenties or thirties in good health. Input material: naive CD4+ T cells from blood. This chain joins TRBV7-2 and TRBJ2-5, with 10 bases fitting TRBD2. The CDR3 nucleotides are TGTGCCAGCAGCATGGGACTAGCGAAGGAGACCCAGTACTTC. This sequence encodes CASSMGLAKETQYF.